This TCR beta chain was recovered during a study of breast tumors, draining lymph nodes, adjacent tissues. As regards this clonotype: Its matching antigen is unknown. This may arise from a read error, as a much more abundant clone is one base away.

Germline CDR1 and CDR2: SGHRS and YFSETQ. There are 14 residues in the CDR3. The V end lost 2 bases, the J end lost 5 bases, and 14 bases lay between the germline ends. Each CDR3 protein gets one entry after TCRdb re-called the multiplex PCR reads with MiXCR. The sample gives approximately 130,000 distinct CDR3 sequences, about 20% of which show up once; around 2.2% is in the top ten. Findings and caveats of the study: Compared with basal-like, luminal-like tumors shared significantly more repertoire with nontumor tissue. The data were judged consistent with most tumor T cells coming from lymph node and expanding in tumor. Tumors had less TCR diversity than lymph nodes, more than nontumor tissue.

Samples came from axillary lymph nodes draining the breast cancer. The specimen sequenced was axillary lymph node tissue. The chain has TRBV5-1 and TRBJ2-7, with D possibly TRBD1 on 6 matching bases. This TCR came from a female donor with breast cancer. Some clones in this sample may be carry-over from other donors' samples. In nucleotides, the CDR3 is TGCGCCAGCAGCTTAAGTGGGGGCGTGGACGAGCAGTACTTC. Its translation is CASSLSGGVDEQYF.